Sequencing of this T cell receptor beta chain was carried out in a study of cytomegalovirus exposure and HLA in healthy donors. The overall study: A prior study identified 110 million or so unique TCR beta sequences from 180 million or so T cells. Study observations and caveats: Prediction of most subjects' HLA-A and HLA-B alleles by TCR beta sequences was reportedly accurate. Rarity marked most TCR sequences, yet some public TCRs occurred in many donors. A later analysis reportedly identified an Asian-associated ancestry cluster as carrying fewer N-insertions than the 666-donor mean.

The study ran its PCR with 60 Vbeta and 13 Jbeta primers. Profiled with immunoSEQ multiplex PCR; TCRdb holds only in-frame clones, not every one. The table lists more than 90,000 clones, 81% of them singletons. CDR1 and CDR2 from the germline V gene are LGHNA and YNFKEQ. J gave up 4 bases and V 4 bases, and 12 bases lay outside the gene matches. The CDR3 spans 16 residues. Concerning this clone itself: Its antigen remains unknown.

The specimen sequenced was PBMCs. This clonotype was obtained from a woman aged 70-85 years in good health and CMV-seropositive. The rearrangement links TRBV4-2 to TRBJ1-2; 7 bases align to TRBD1. CDR3 nucleotides: TGTGCCAGCAGCCGGATAGATACAGGGGCGACCTATGGCTACACCTTC. This encodes CASSRIDTGATYGYTF.